What follows are 19 T cell receptor beta chains derived from one specimen sequenced in a study of CXCR3-negative and CXCR3-positive naive CD8 T cells. Overall study results and limits: Greater hydrophobicity was found in TRB CDR3s of CXCR3-positive naive cells than of CXCR3-negative naive cells.

The authors prepared UMI-labeled TRB cDNA libraries by 5' RACE. TCRdb processed the 5' RACE reads again and assigns one entry to each CDR3 protein, with no DNA. The listing records over 70,000 distinct CDR3 sequences. The antigens for these receptors are not known. Input material: naive CXCR3+ CD8+ T cells from blood. Subset indicated: CD45RO-CCR7+CD27+CD95- naive CD8+ T cells expressing CXCR3 (TNR3+). These receptors all stem from a human donor in good health. Some clones in this sample may be carry-over from other donors' samples.

V usage is TRBV23-1 and J usage is TRBJ2-1; TCRdb outputs TRBD1, but without DNA this stays unchecked. TRBV23-1 is designated an ORF whose function remains uncertain. The CDR3 contains 14 residues. The CDR3 region is CASSREGSYNEQFF.

The CDR3 protein is CASSVGNRGETQYF. V usage is TRBV9 and J usage is TRBJ2-5; the TRBD1 assignment by TCRdb is unverifiable without DNA. Germline assignment: CDR1 SGDLS and CDR2 YYNGEE. The CDR3 is 14 residues long.

The chain recombines TRBV18 with TRBJ1-1. The length of the CDR3 is 16 residues. CDR1 and CDR2 from the germline V gene are KGHSH and LQKENI. CDR3 region: CASSPPGGGGNTEAFF.

The chain uses TRBV28 and TRBJ2-3; TCRdb's assignment of TRBD2 cannot be checked, as there is no DNA. The germline V gene encodes CDR1 MDHEN and CDR2 SYDVKM. CDR3 length: 14 residues. This CDR3 is CASRGRDYGDTQYF. The full variable domain, completed using reference TRBV28 and TRBJ2-3, is DVKVTQSSRYLVKRTGEKVFLECVQDMDHENMFWYRQDPGLGLRLIYFSYDVKMKEKGDIPEGYSVSREKKERFSLILESASTNQTSMYLCASRGRDYGDTQYFGPGTRLTVL.

The genes are TRBV4-1 and TRBJ1-5; there is no DNA to check the TCRdb D call of TRBD1. The CDR3 spans 14 residues. Looked up from germline, CDR1 is MGHRA and CDR2 is YSYEKL. CDR3 protein: CATSPGIGNQPQHF.

The rearrangement uses TRBV2 and TRBJ1-4. This CDR3 spans 16 amino acids. Germline V gene data show CDR1 as SNHLY and CDR2 as FYNNEI. CDR3 amino acids: CASIEGWSAGNEKLFF.

CDR3: CASSSPAADGADTQYF. The genes are TRBV25-1 and TRBJ2-3; TCRdb's D call, TRBD2, is unchecked because there is no DNA. This CDR3 is built from 16 residues. Germline CDR1 reads MGHDK; CDR2 reads SYGVNS.

This chain connects TRBV5-1 to TRBJ1-4; TCRdb designates TRBD1, a call that cannot be tested without DNA. Germline V gene data show CDR1 as SGHRS and CDR2 as YFSETQ. The CDR3 is 15 residues long. CDR3 loop: CASSQGETGNEKLFF. The full variable domain, its missing parts supplied by reference TRBV5-1 and TRBJ1-4, is KAGVTQTPRYLIKTRGQQVTLSCSPISGHRSVSWYQQTPGQGLQFLFEYFSETQRNKGNFPGRFSGRQFSNSRSEMNVSTLELGDSALYLCASSQGETGNEKLFFGSGTQLSVL.

This rearrangement joins TRBV29-1 to TRBJ2-3; TCRdb proposes TRBD1, but this gene call is untestable without DNA. The CDR3 consists of 16 residues. Germline CDR1 SQVTM, CDR2 ANQGSEA. CDR3 region: CSVEGGVGGGTDTQYF.

The V call is TRBV5-1, the J call TRBJ2-7; the TCRdb D gene call, TRBD2, has no DNA to confirm it. Germline loops: CDR1 SGHRS, CDR2 YFSETQ. The CDR3 sequence is 17 residues long. The CDR3 here is CASSFGTPAESSYEQYF. The complete variable domain, with remaining parts taken from reference TRBV5-1 and TRBJ2-7, reads KAGVTQTPRYLIKTRGQQVTLSCSPISGHRSVSWYQQTPGQGLQFLFEYFSETQRNKGNFPGRFSGRQFSNSRSEMNVSTLELGDSALYLCASSFGTPAESSYEQYFGPGTRLTVT.

The V and J genes are TRBV20-1 and TRBJ2-7; TCRdb outputs TRBD1, but without DNA this stays unchecked. The germline gives CDR1 DFQATT, CDR2 SNEGSKA (reference sequence). The CDR3 is made up of 14 amino acids. The CDR3 protein is CSAYDRKSSYEQYF.

The rearrangement joins TRBV9 to TRBJ2-1. CDR1 and CDR2 from the germline V gene are SGDLS and YYNGEE. The CDR3 totals 12 residues. The CDR3 reads CASSVNGNEQFF.

J is TRBJ2-1 and V is TRBV12-3 or TRBV12-4. The CDR3 runs 13 residues. Here the CDR3 reads CASSRGLYNEQFF.

The chain couples TRBV10-1 to TRBJ2-1; the TRBD2 assignment by TCRdb is unverifiable without DNA. Germline V gene sequence: CDR1 WNHNN, CDR2 SYGVQD (reference sequence). This CDR3 has 17 residues. CDR3 in amino acids: CASSPLTGTSGYNEQFF.

J is TRBJ2-1 and V is TRBV28; TCRdb proposes TRBD1, but this gene call is untestable without DNA. This CDR3 spans 15 amino acids. The V gene's germline CDR1 is MDHEN and CDR2 SYDVKM. CDR3 in amino acids: CASSPPQSSYNEQFF.

The chain carries TRBV12-3 or TRBV12-4 and TRBJ2-3; lacking DNA, the TRBD2 call made by TCRdb goes unchecked. CDR3 length: 14 amino acids. The CDR3 region is CASSPPRTADTQYF.

V gene TRBV7-9 combines with J gene TRBJ2-1; TCRdb's D call, TRBD2, is unchecked because there is no DNA. The germline CDR1 and CDR2 sequences are SEHNR and FQNEAQ (reference sequence). The CDR3 covers 16 residues. CDR3 region: CASSPNQLAAYNEQFF.

This chain connects TRBV28 to TRBJ1-1. The CDR3 spans 16 residues. Germline V gene sequence: CDR1 MDHEN, CDR2 SYDVKM. This chain's CDR3 is CASSSPGRGGNTEAFF.

The chain uses TRBV6-2 or TRBV6-3 and TRBJ2-1; TCRdb designates TRBD1, a call that cannot be tested without DNA. The length of the CDR3 is 16 residues. Germline CDR1 reads MNHEY; CDR2 reads SVGEGT. This chain's CDR3 is CASSYSGGGPHNEQFF.